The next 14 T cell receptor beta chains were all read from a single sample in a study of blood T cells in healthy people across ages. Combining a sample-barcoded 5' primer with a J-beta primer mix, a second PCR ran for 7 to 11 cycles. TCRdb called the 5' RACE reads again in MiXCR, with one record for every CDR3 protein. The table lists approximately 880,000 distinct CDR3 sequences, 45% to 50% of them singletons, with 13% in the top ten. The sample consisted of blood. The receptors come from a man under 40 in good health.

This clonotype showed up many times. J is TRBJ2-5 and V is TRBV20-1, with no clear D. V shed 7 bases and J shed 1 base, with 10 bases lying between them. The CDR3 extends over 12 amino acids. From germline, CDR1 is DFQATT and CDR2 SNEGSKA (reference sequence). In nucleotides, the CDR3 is TGCAGTGTATCTGGGCTCCAAGAGACCCAGTACTTC. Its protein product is CSVSGLQETQYF.

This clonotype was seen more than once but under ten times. The CDR3 sequence is CASSQVKGFTSPLHF. The CDR3, as DNA: TGTGCCAGCAGCCAAGTTAAGGGGTTCACCTCACCCCTCCACTTT. The chain uses TRBV3-1 and TRBJ1-6; a possible D gene is TRBD1 (5 bases). The CDR3 has 15 residues. With 1 base removed from V and 10 bases from J, the gap between germline ends came to 14 bases. Looked up from germline, CDR1 is LGHDT and CDR2 is YNNKEL (reference sequence). Complete variable domain (other parts from reference TRBV3-1 and TRBJ1-6): DTAVSQTPKYLVTQMGNDKSIKCEQNLGHDTMYWYKQDSKKFLKIMFSYNNKELIINETVPNRFSPKSPDKAHLNLHINSLELGDSAVYFCASSQVKGFTSPLHFGNGTRLTVT.

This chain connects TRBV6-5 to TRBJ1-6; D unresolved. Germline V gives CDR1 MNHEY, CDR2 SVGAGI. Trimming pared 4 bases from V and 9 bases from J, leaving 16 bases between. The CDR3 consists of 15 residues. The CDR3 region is CASSSGQAKGSPLHF. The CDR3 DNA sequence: TGTGCCAGCAGTTCTGGGCAGGCGAAAGGTTCACCCCTCCACTTT.

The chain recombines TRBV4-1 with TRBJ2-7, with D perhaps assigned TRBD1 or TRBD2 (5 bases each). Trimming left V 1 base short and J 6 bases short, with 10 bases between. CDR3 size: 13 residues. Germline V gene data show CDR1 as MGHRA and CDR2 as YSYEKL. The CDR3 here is CASSQARDVEQYF. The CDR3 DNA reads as TGCGCCAGCAGCCAAGCTAGGGACGTCGAGCAGTACTTC.

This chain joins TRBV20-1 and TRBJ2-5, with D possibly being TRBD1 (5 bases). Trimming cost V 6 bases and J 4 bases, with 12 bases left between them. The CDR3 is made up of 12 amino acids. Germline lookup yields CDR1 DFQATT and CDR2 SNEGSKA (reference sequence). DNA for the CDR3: TGCAGTGCCCAGGGTCAGCGAGAGACCCAGTACTTC. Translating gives CSAQGQRETQYF.

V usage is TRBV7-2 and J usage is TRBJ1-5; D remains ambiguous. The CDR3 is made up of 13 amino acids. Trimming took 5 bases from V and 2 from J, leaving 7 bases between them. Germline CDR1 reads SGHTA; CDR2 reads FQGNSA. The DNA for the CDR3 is TGTGCCAGCAGCCAGTACGGCAATCAGCCCCAGCATTTT. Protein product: CASSQYGNQPQHF.

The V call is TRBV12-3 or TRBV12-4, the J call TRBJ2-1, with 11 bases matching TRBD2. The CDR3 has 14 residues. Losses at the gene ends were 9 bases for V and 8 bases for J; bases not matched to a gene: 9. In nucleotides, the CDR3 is TGTGCCAGTGGCCCACTAGCGGGGGACGATGAGCAGTTCTTC. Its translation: CASGPLAGDDEQFF.

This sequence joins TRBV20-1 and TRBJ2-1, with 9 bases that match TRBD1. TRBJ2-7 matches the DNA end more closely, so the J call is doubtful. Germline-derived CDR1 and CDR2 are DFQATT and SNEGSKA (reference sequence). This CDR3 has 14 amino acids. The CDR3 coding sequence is TGCAGTGCTCCTACAGGGGGCATGCCCTACGAGCAGTACTTC. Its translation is CSAPTGGMPYEQYF.

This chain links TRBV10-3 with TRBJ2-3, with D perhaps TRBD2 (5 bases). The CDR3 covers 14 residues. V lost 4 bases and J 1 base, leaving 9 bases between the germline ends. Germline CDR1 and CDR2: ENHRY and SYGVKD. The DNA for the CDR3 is TGTGCCATCAGTGCCGGCGGGCGCACAGATACGCAGTATTTT. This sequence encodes CAISAGGRTDTQYF.

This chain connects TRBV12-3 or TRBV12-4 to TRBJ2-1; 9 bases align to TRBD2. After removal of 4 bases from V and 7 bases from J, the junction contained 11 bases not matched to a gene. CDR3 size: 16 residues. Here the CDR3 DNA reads TGTGCCAGCAGTTCGTGGCGGGGGGGCCTAGGTAATGAGCAGTTCTTC. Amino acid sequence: CASSSWRGGLGNEQFF.

CDR3 sequence reads: CASSSRQGSRYEQYF. The DNA of the CDR3 is TGTGCCAGCAGCTCCCGACAGGGATCCCGCTACGAGCAGTACTTC. The chain is built from TRBV5-6 and TRBJ2-7; 7 bases fit TRBD1. The CDR3 is 15 amino acids. Germline-derived CDR1 and CDR2 are SGHDT and YYEEEE. J lost 3 bases, V lost 3 bases, and 9 bases had no gene match.

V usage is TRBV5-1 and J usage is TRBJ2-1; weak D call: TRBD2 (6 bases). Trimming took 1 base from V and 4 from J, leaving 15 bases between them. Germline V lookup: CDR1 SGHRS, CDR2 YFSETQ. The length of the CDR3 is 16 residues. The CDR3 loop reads CASSLLSAGMYNEQFF. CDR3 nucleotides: TGCGCCAGCAGCTTGCTTTCGGCGGGGATGTACAATGAGCAGTTCTTC.

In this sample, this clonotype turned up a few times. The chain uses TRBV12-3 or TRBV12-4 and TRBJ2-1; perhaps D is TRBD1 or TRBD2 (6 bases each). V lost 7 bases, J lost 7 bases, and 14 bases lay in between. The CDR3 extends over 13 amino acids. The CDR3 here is CASMHRAGNEQFF. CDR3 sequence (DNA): TGTGCCAGCATGCACAGGGCGGGGAATGAGCAGTTCTTC.

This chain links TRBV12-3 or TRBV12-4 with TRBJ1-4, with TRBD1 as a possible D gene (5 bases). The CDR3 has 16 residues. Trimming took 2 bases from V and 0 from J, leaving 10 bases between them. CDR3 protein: CASSLRETATNEKLFF. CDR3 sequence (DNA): TGTGCCAGCAGTTTAAGAGAGACAGCAACTAATGAAAAACTGTTTTTT.